Each of the 14 T cell receptor beta chains below was sequenced from the same sample in a study of shared clonotypes between healthy human individuals (dated by TCRdb to 2020 to 2021). Library construction relied on the immunoSEQ multiplex PCR assay. In TCRdb, the immuneACCESS table is reduced to in-frame sequences with V and J assigned. These tables do not hold every clone; where another copy was compared, an unresolved V gene accounts for under half, and the others remain unexplained. A total of under 600,000 clones appear in this sample, roughly 97% of them only once. The leading ten clones occupy 0.055% to 0.07% of the sample. The sequencing sample was made of naive CD4+ T cells sorted from blood. According to the study, the label for this sample's cell subset or site signals: CD45RA+ positively selected. Receptors originate from a woman in her twenties or thirties in good health.

V and J are TRBV5-1 and TRBJ2-1, with 10 bases aligning to TRBD1. V trimming: 3 bases; J trimming: 7 bases; junction bases outside the gene matches: 7. Germline V gene data show CDR1 as SGHRS and CDR2 as YFSETQ. CDR3 length: 15 residues. The CDR3, as DNA: TGCGCCAGCAGCTACCGGGACAGGGGCGGGAATGAGCAGTTCTTC. It codes for CASSYRDRGGNEQFF. Looking up the rest from reference TRBV5-1 and TRBJ2-1 gives the full variable domain: KAGVTQTPRYLIKTRGQQVTLSCSPISGHRSVSWYQQTPGQGLQFLFEYFSETQRNKGNFPGRFSGRQFSNSRSEMNVSTLELGDSALYLCASSYRDRGGNEQFFGPGTRLTVL.

The gene calls are TRBV18 and TRBJ2-1; 14 bases are a match to TRBD2. The germline V gene has CDR1 KGHSH and CDR2 LQKENI. J lost 7 bases, V lost 3 bases, and 8 bases had no gene match. CDR3 length: 17 amino acids. The chain's CDR3 is CASSPRSGLAGENEQFF. Written as DNA, the CDR3 is TGTGCCAGCTCACCGCGATCGGGACTAGCGGGGGAAAATGAGCAGTTCTTC.

The V gene is TRBV5-1, the J gene TRBJ1-5; maybe TRBD1 (5 bases). This CDR3 has 14 amino acids. Germline V gives CDR1 SGHRS, CDR2 YFSETQ. V shed 2 bases and J shed 2 bases, with 8 bases lying between them. The CDR3: CASSFGDGNQPQHF. CDR3 DNA: TGCGCCAGCAGCTTTGGGGACGGCAATCAGCCCCAGCATTTT.

The chain employs TRBV7-7 and TRBJ2-5; either TRBD1 or TRBD2 may supply D (5 bases each). The V end was cut by 3 bases, the J end by 6 bases, with 11 bases between. CDR1 is SSHAT and CDR2 is FNYEAQ in the germline V gene (reference sequence). CDR3 length: 13 amino acids. Here the CDR3 reads CASSFSEGQTQYF. Written as DNA, the CDR3 is TGTGCCAGCAGCTTTAGCGAGGGACAGACCCAGTACTTC.

The V call is TRBV28, the J call TRBJ2-7, with 10 bases that match TRBD2. Unmatched junction bases numbered 5, after V lost 5 bases and J lost 1 base. Germline V gene data show CDR1 as MDHEN and CDR2 as SYDVKM. There are 15 residues in the CDR3. The CDR3 protein is CASSKAGGPSYEQYF. Written as DNA, the CDR3 is TGTGCCAGCAGTAAAGCGGGAGGGCCATCCTACGAGCAGTACTTC.

The chain joins TRBV6-1 to TRBJ2-3, with 8 bases matching TRBD1. Germline-derived CDR1 and CDR2 are MNHNS and SASEGT. The trim removed 7 bases at V and 9 bases at J, leaving 9 bases unmatched. This CDR3 contains 13 residues. CDR3 sequence reads: CASINRGVFTQYF. CDR3 sequence (DNA): TGTGCCAGCATCAACAGGGGGGTATTCACGCAGTATTTT.

The chain joins TRBV18 to TRBJ2-5; possibly TRBD1 for D (5 bases). Germline V lookup: CDR1 KGHSH, CDR2 LQKENI. Trimming shortened V by 2 bases and J by 1 base, and 11 bases separated the two germline ends. This CDR3 region has 15 residues. The CDR3 nucleotides read TGTGCCAGCTCACCAACGGCAGGGCCCCAAGAGACCCAGTACTTC. Its translation: CASSPTAGPQETQYF.

The genes are TRBV27 and TRBJ1-2; D uncertain. In germline, CDR1 is MNHEY, CDR2 SMNVEV (reference sequence). This CDR3 is 15 amino acids long. Deletions cut 3 bases from V and 8 bases from J, with 19 bases between. In DNA, the CDR3 is TGTGCCAGCAGTTTGAAGAGGGTTGCCCTAGAAGGCTACACCTTC. Its protein product is CASSLKRVALEGYTF.

The chain employs TRBV28 and TRBJ2-7; TRBD2 agrees at 8 bases. The CDR3 is 15 residues long. The V gene's germline CDR1 is MDHEN and CDR2 SYDVKM. The ends lost 5 bases at V and 3 bases at J; junction bases unmatched: 9. As DNA, the CDR3 is TGTGCCAGCAGTCCCGCCGGGACTAGACTCTACGAGCAGTACTTC. This translates into CASSPAGTRLYEQYF.

The gene calls are TRBV21-1 and TRBJ2-4; the DNA was not used to check the table's D call, TRBD2. TRBV21-1 counts as a pseudogene. The CDR3 loop spans 16 amino acids. In DNA form, the CDR3 reads TGTGCCAGCAGCAAAGCTGGAGGGCCAGCCAAAAACATTCAGTACTTC. Translating it yields CASSKAGGPAKNIQYF.

This clone appeared once. The V and J genes are TRBV7-9 and TRBJ2-5; D is uncertain. V was clipped by 3 bases and J by 5 bases, with 10 bases between them. CDR3 length equals 13 residues. In germline, CDR1 is SEHNR, CDR2 FQNEAQ (reference sequence). The CDR3 sequence is CASSFSSRETQYF. CDR3 sequence (DNA): TGTGCCAGCAGCTTTTCTAGTCGGGAGACCCAGTACTTC.

The V and J genes are TRBV19 and TRBJ1-6; 7 bases agree with TRBD1. This CDR3 region has 17 residues. Unmatched junction bases numbered 12, after V lost 4 bases and J lost 6 bases. Germline V gene sequence: CDR1 LNHDA, CDR2 SQIVND (reference sequence). CDR3 residues: CASSTGPGQPSNSPLHF. The CDR3 DNA sequence: TGTGCCAGTAGTACAGGCCCGGGACAGCCTTCTAATTCACCCCTCCACTTT.

V and J are TRBV18 and TRBJ2-1, with 14 positions matching TRBD2. Germline V gives CDR1 KGHSH, CDR2 LQKENI. Trimming took 6 bases from V and 8 from J; bases not matched to a gene: 9. This CDR3 comprises 16 residues. The CDR3 is CASSSAGTSGSYEQFF. CDR3 DNA: TGTGCCAGCTCGTCGGCTGGGACTAGCGGGAGTTATGAGCAGTTCTTC. The full variable domain, its missing parts supplied by reference TRBV18 and TRBJ2-1, is NAGVMQNPRHLVRRRGQEARLRCSPMKGHSHVYWYRQLPEEGLKFMVYLQKENIIDESGMPKERFSAEFPKEGPSILRIQQVVRGDSAAYFCASSSAGTSGSYEQFFGPGTRLTVL.

The chain employs TRBV28 and TRBJ1-1; unclear D gene. Trimming cost V 5 bases and J 3 bases, with 13 bases left between them. The germline V gene has CDR1 MDHEN and CDR2 SYDVKM. The CDR3 extends over 14 amino acids. Here the CDR3 reads CASSPRTGDTEAFF. CDR3 DNA sequence: TGTGCCAGCAGTCCACGGACGGGAGACACTGAAGCTTTCTTT.